This TCR beta chain was identified during a study of CD8 T cells in ankylosing spondylitis. Broader study findings: CD8+ disease-linked clones were present at relatively low frequencies in blood. Within matched ankylosing spondylitis synovial fluid, disease-linked clones were reportedly significantly enriched. In reactive arthritis synovial fluid and blood, some motif variants had been reported before.

The V end lost 3 bases, the J end lost 7 bases, and 10 bases lay between the germline ends. From germline, CDR1 is SEHNR and CDR2 FQNEAQ (reference sequence). CDR3 length: 13 amino acids. TCRdb fed the 5' RACE reads into MiXCR, producing one record per CDR3 protein. Of around 340,000 distinct CDR3 sequences listed, more than 20% are singletons. On this clonotype: Its antigen remains unidentified.

The receptor comes from a male donor with ankylosing spondylitis or in good health (not recorded which). The sequencing sample was made of blood, either unsorted or a sorted T cell fraction (not recorded which). The genes are TRBV7-9 and TRBJ2-1; TRBD2 is a possible D gene (5 bases). This CDR3 is CASSFSRGNEQFF. Written as DNA, the CDR3 is TGTGCCAGCAGCTTTAGTCGGGGAAATGAGCAGTTCTTC.